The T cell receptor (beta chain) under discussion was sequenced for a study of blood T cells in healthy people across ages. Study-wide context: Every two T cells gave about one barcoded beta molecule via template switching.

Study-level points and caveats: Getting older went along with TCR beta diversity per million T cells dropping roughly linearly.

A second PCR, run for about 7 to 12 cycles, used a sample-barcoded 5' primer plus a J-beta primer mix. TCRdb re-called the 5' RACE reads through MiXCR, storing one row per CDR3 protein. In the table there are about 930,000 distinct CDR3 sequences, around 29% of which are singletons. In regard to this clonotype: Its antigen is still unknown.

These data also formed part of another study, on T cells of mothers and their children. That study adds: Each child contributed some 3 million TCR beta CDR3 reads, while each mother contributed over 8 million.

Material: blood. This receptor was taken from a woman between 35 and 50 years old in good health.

CDR3 protein: CASSPAGALAKNIQYF. The CDR3 region has the DNA TGTGCCAGCAGTCCGGCGGGCGCTCTAGCCAAAAACATTCAGTACTTC. The chain has TRBV2 and TRBJ2-4, with TRBD2 as a possible D gene (5 bases). The V end lost 5 bases, the J end lost 0 bases, and 14 bases lay between the germline ends. CDR1 and CDR2 from the germline V gene are SNHLY and FYNNEI. The CDR3 totals 16 residues.